This T cell receptor beta chain is drawn from a study of cytomegalovirus exposure and HLA in healthy donors. CDR1 SGHVS and CDR2 FNYEAQ come from the germline V gene. The trim removed 4 bases at V and 1 base at J, leaving 6 bases unmatched. This CDR3 spans 15 amino acids. Generated by immunoSEQ multiplex PCR, the TCRdb table keeps only in-frame clones and is missing some. The sample lists 200,000 to 250,000 clones, 80% to 90% occurring once. This TCR derives from a man younger than 35 in good health and CMV-seronegative. The genes are TRBV7-6 and TRBJ2-7; 8 bases line up with TRBD1. Sequenced sample: PBMCs. Written as DNA, the CDR3 is TGTGCCAGCAGCTCGCGACAGGGGAATTCCTACGAGCAGTACTTC. Translating it yields CASSSRQGNSYEQYF.